This T cell receptor beta chain originates from a study of blood T cell repertoires in COVID-19. Study as a whole: The cDNA or gDNA used as material had been derived from T cells, B-cell-depleted T cells, or PBMCs.

TCRdb's copy holds only in-frame clones and misses some; the assay was immunoSEQ multiplex PCR. In the table there are about 140,000 clones, just under 90% of which are singletons. This CDR3 region has 16 residues. V shed 0 bases, J shed 6 bases, and the junction held 10 bases outside the gene matches. The V gene's germline CDR1 is MGHRA and CDR2 YSYEKL. This clone was found once. This chain connects TRBV4-1 to TRBJ1-2; 7 positions match TRBD1. This receptor was obtained from a woman aged 40 to 55 with acute or convalescent COVID-19. The sequencing input was peripheral blood. CDR3 loop: CASSQESGTAWDGYTF. The DNA of the CDR3 is TGCGCCAGCAGCCAAGAAAGTGGGACAGCCTGGGATGGCTACACCTTC.